This paragraph covers one TCR beta chain sequence. Its specific antigen is unknown. The record has no base qualities; no much larger clone is one base away. The data stem from a study of cytomegalovirus exposure and HLA in healthy donors (dated by TCRdb to about 2017). General notes on the study: An earlier analysis of a few hundred of the donors reported approximately 280 Gb of sequence data and 90 million to 120 million unique TCR beta sequences obtained from 180 million or so T cells. Typing coverage differed by locus: A, B, C, DRB1 and DQB1 were typed in about 629-640 donors, DQA1 in about 500, DPA1 in approximately 600, and DPB1 in approximately 450. In an earlier analysis of over 550 of the donors, high-throughput TCR beta sequencing was used to judge whether each TCR beta V gene segment behaved as functional or pseudogenic. Roughly 5 DR-DQ haplotypes were treated as single units for association and clustering because of strong linkage in the cohort. High-throughput TCR immunosequencing, statistical association of individual TCRs with disease status, and machine learning were combined to predict cytomegalovirus infection status. An early release covering some 640 HLA-typed donors comprised 250 to 350 gigabases of sequencing data and around 80 million unique TCR sequences. In the later analysis, no new phenotypic data were used to find candidate immune exposures; instead, reliance was placed on TCR beta sequences and their occurrence across donors. A later genetic analysis used genome-wide SNP genotypes for about 65% of the 666 donors, treating that subset as a discovery cohort. A later analysis re-analyzed previously published TCR beta repertoires from several hundred donors and added high-resolution HLA genotyping to study TCR occurrence patterns. Among almost 400 genotyped donors of the cohort, an average of around 240,000 unique TCR beta nucleotide sequences were sequenced per donor, roughly a sixth of them non-productive. The genetic ancestry cluster associated with self-reported Caucasian donors included around 76% of the 398 genotyped donors. Besides the first cohort of roughly 640 subjects, a separate validation cohort made up of 120 different subjects was used. The study profiled the T cell repertoires of some 610 subjects by immunosequencing and related them to cytomegalovirus serostatus. HLA typing included class I and class II loci at four-digit resolution. All discovery cohort repertoires had been generated on a single sequencing platform. The aim of the study was to test whether cataloging public T cell receptors could identify signatures of past pathogen exposure. Donor age, sex, ethnicity and CMV serostatus were compiled alongside the repertoire data. On the study overall, not on this receptor specifically: Presence/absence analyses assumed roughly uniform sequencing depth across donors, an assumption that may not hold. Because the 87-base-pair reads could not distinguish some IMGT-functional V segments, including TRBV6-2 and TRBV6-3, those segments were excluded. Compared with equally common non-associated chains, HLA-associated TCR beta chains in a later analysis were more clonally expanded and had lower generation probabilities. HLA typing was unavailable for some donors at each locus, so association tests used only the typed subset. Correlated functional status among segregating V segments might be attributable to linkage disequilibrium, but an unknown experimental factor could not be ruled out. Strong co-occurrence of HLA alleles, especially DR and DQ, made assigning TCR associations to individual alleles difficult. Only TCR beta chains were sequenced in this cohort, and the absence of alpha or paired-chain data limited detectable features. In a later analysis, most CMV-associated TCR beta chains were found to appear HLA-restricted, with HLA associations seemingly driven largely by CMV exposure. A group of highly shared sequence variants was considered likely to be a technical artifact of the sequencing pipeline. A later genetic analysis associated a missense DCLRE1C variant with V-gene and J-gene trimming of TCR beta chains, and an independent cohort replicated the association. It was suggested by the authors that the approach could potentially be generalized to other disease states and immunological phenotypes. According to a later genetic analysis, donors in an Asian-associated ancestry cluster had fewer N-insertions in productive TCRs than the roughly 660-donor mean. In vitro tests confirmed that three of the cytomegalovirus-associated TCR beta chains recognize cytomegalovirus antigens. Specific HLA alleles were associated with about 17,000 TCR beta sequences at a false discovery rate of 0.05 in a later analysis. In an earlier analysis of some 640 of the donors, most TCR beta V segments were observed in productive rearrangements about 87% or about 30% of the time, broadly matching IMGT annotations. In a later analysis, the rate of TCR association differed among HLA loci, with DRB1 alleles having the most associated TCRs and HLA-C alleles having the fewest. Most TCR sequences were observed very rarely across donors, whereas some public TCRs were present in many individuals. The classifier was reported to diagnose cytomegalovirus status with high specificity and sensitivity in both the original and validation cohorts. CMV serostatus was the only immune exposure information available for the cohort. In the study, about 150 TCR beta chains were listed as associated with cytomegalovirus. Several of the top co-occurrence clusters appeared to be linked to parvovirus B19, influenza, CMV and Epstein-Barr virus, according to a later analysis. The earlier analysis of some 560 of the donors excluded some 15 rarely observed V segments, including chromosome 9 orphons, because counts were too low. A further reported finding was that TCR beta sequences accurately predicted the HLA-A and HLA-B alleles for most subjects in the first cohort.

Receptors were amplified or captured by the immunoSEQ multiplex PCR assay. For the multiplex PCR, a mixture combining 60 forward primers for TCR Vbeta segments and 13 reverse primers for TCR Jbeta segments was used. The CDR3 region of rearranged TCR beta genes was amplified from genomic DNA with a multiplex PCR assay. On the Illumina HiSeq System, the amplified TCR beta libraries were sequenced as 87-base-pair reads. In the original analysis: In a later analysis, tens of millions of unique TCR beta chains were counted across the roughly 670 repertoires, and roughly 11 million of these chains were shared by at least two donors. To remove PCR and sequencing errors, raw reads were error-corrected and collapsed into unique sequences using a nearest-neighbor algorithm that merged closely related sequences. Alignment of CDR3 sequences to IMGT reference sequences was used to assign V, D and J gene segments. For a sequence to be retained, at least a six-nucleotide match to both a V gene segment and a J gene segment was required. A rearrangement was called productive if the CDR3 had no stop codons and remained in frame with V and J, and every other rearrangement was called non-productive. CDR3 was defined by IMGT convention, running from the second conserved V-encoded cysteine to the conserved J-encoded phenylalanine. In an earlier analysis of more than 550 of the donors, sequences lacking an unambiguous match to a single V gene segment were excluded. An earlier analysis of fewer than 650 of the donors classified V segments as functional when productive rearrangements were above 56.7% and as segregating when the standard deviation between donors was above 5%. A statistical classification framework was developed to diagnose cytomegalovirus status using the catalog of TCR beta chain sequences. In a later analysis, TCR nucleotide sequences were compared against IMGT/GENE-DB human TR gene sequences so that V and J genes could be assigned. The TCRdist pipeline was used in a later analysis to assign CDR3 sequences and most-parsimonious VDJ recombination scenarios. In a later analysis, each TCR beta chain was defined by its CDR3 amino acid sequence together with its V-gene family, and reads lacking a unique V-gene family were excluded. To address suspected cross-contamination and a sequencing artifact, a later analysis removed 592 highly shared, low-generation-probability nucleotide sequences. For each public chain, a later analysis derived a clonal expansion index from normalized ranks of inferred template counts within each repertoire. In a later analysis, generation probabilities were computed using a VDJ recombination model fitted to out-of-frame rearrangements, and the results were checked against IGoR. Hypergeometric tests were used in a later analysis to score TCR-TCR, TCR-HLA and TCR-CMV co-occurrence, with a repertoire-size bias correction applied to the TCR pairs. In a later analysis, false discovery rates were estimated by permuting HLA or CMV assignments 20 times. A later analysis grouped co-occurring TCRs with DBSCAN, adding TCRdist sequence similarity when clustering within HLA-allele-positive subsets. Repertoires with fewer than 30,000 or more than 120,000 public chains, plus five repertoires with anomalous nucleotide sharing, were excluded from co-occurrence clustering. Not all clones reach the TCRdb copy of this immuneACCESS table, which keeps in-frame sequences only. Checked studies attribute under half of the gap to unresolved V genes and leave the rest unexplained. V, J and clone size were drawn from that table, and D and trimming were deduced from the DNA. In all, the sample holds about 90,000 clones, and over 65% of those were seen once. The ten largest account for approximately 15% of the sample.

The cohort consisted of 666 healthy bone marrow donors. All cohort members were sampled while nominally healthy, although unrecorded immune exposures were likely present. The donor tested CMV seropositive, placing the donor among the roughly 300 seropositive members of the cohort. Every donor gave a peripheral blood sample, and the peripheral blood mononuclear cells from that sample were used for TCR beta sequencing. The Qiagen DNeasy Blood Extraction Kit was used to extract genomic DNA from the blood cell samples. The germline V gene (reference sequence) provides CDR1 MNHEY and CDR2 SMNVEV. The CDR3 sequence holds 15 residues, the cysteine and phenylalanine included. The retained sequence is limited to the CDR3, 45 bases, with the frame set at the first base.

The sequencing input was PBMCs. This receptor chain uses TRBV27 and TRBJ2-5, with 10 bases matching TRBD1. The J call may not be correct, given that the DNA end is closer to TRBJ2-7. This TCR was sampled from a woman aged 18-35 years in good health and CMV-seropositive. The CDR3 protein sequence reads: CASTRGGTGAHEQYF. The DNA is TGTGCCAGCACTCGGGGGGGGACAGGGGCCCACGAGCAGTACTTC.